The clone carrying this T cell receptor beta chain showed up just once. Axillary draining lymph nodes of breast cancer patients supplied the node samples. The data derive from a study of breast tumors, draining lymph nodes, adjacent tissues. TCRdb ran MiXCR on the multiplex PCR reads and lists one entry per CDR3 protein. The sample includes about 230,000 distinct CDR3 sequences, 32% seen only once; the top ten take approximately 1.5%. The J segment lost 6 bases and the V segment lost 1 base, leaving 9 bases of the junction unmatched. The CDR3 covers 17 residues. CDR1 is MNHEY and CDR2 is SMNVEV in the germline V gene (reference sequence).

Sequenced material: axillary lymph node tissue. The chain has TRBV27 and TRBJ2-1, with 10 bases fitting TRBD2. This clonotype was obtained from a female donor with breast cancer. Some clones in this sample may be carry-over from other donors' samples. Written as DNA, the CDR3 is TGTGCCAGCAGTTTATTTGGCCTAGCGGGAGACTGCAATGAGCAGTTCTTC. It encodes CASSLFGLAGDCNEQFF.